This is a list of T cell receptor beta chains from one sample in a study of T cells in Graves' hyperthyroidism and ophthalmopathy. MiXCR, applied by TCRdb to the multiplex PCR reads, yields one record per CDR3 protein. The sample records 380,000 or so distinct CDR3 sequences, less than 15% being singletons. The sample consisted of blood. The receptors were gathered from a man aged 30-40 years with Graves' hyperthyroidism that later progressed to Graves' ophthalmopathy. CDR3s include the opening cysteine and the closing phenylalanine or tryptophan. D genes are given only for firm matches. Size is stated for part of the rows, as once, few or many counts, or as a class when the clone is expanded.

D	V	size	J	CDR3	DNA
NA	TRBV5-6	NA	TRBJ1-2	CASSFREAHYGYTF	TGTGCCAGCAGCTTCAGGGAGGCACACTATGGCTACACCTTC
TRBD1	TRBV11-2	many	TRBJ2-2	CASPQGGAGELFF	TGTGCCAGCCCGCAAGGGGGCGCCGGGGAGCTGTTTTTT
NA	TRBV3-1	NA	TRBJ1-3	CASSQAGVGKGSGNTIYF	TGTGCCAGCAGCCAAGCTGGAGTAGGCAAAGGCTCTGGAAACACCATATATTTT
TRBD1	TRBV29-1	many	TRBJ2-3	CSVEETGGNTQYF	TGCAGCGTTGAAGAGACAGGGGGGAATACGCAGTATTTT
TRBD1	TRBV5-1	few	TRBJ1-6	CASSYGQGYYNSPLHF	TGCGCCAGCAGCTACGGACAGGGCTACTATAATTCACCCCTCCACTTT
NA	TRBV3-1	NA	TRBJ1-1	CASTTRGNTEAFF	TGTGCCAGCACCACCCGGGGGAACACTGAAGCTTTCTTT
NA	TRBV12-3/TRBV12-4	many	TRBJ2-5	CASSLGAVRVSETQYF	TGTGCCAGCAGTTTAGGGGCGGTCAGGGTTAGCGAGACCCAGTACTTC
TRBD1	TRBV6-1	NA	TRBJ1-4	CASSGTGEITNEKLFF	TGTGCCAGCAGTGGGACAGGGGAAATAACTAATGAAAAACTGTTTTTT
TRBD2	TRBV7-3	many	TRBJ2-3	CASSTTSSSTDTQYF	TGTGCCAGCAGCACGACTAGCTCGAGCACAGATACGCAGTATTTT
TRBD2	TRBV6-2/TRBV6-3	NA	TRBJ2-1	CASSPHVAGEQFF	TGTGCCAGCAGTCCCCATGTAGCGGGTGAGCAGTTCTTC
NA	TRBV28	many	TRBJ1-2	CASSFYQSGYGYTF	TGTGCCAGCAGTTTTTACCAATCGGGCTATGGCTACACCTTC
TRBD1	TRBV6-1	NA	TRBJ1-1	CASSKSYRGEAFF	TGTGCCAGCAGTAAATCTTACAGGGGAGAAGCTTTCTTT
TRBD1	TRBV28	many	TRBJ1-5	CASDRGGYQPQHF	TGTGCCAGCGACAGGGGTGGTTATCAGCCCCAGCATTTT
TRBD1	TRBV29-1	many	TRBJ1-5	CSVQTGNGNQPQHF	TGCAGCGTACAGACAGGGAATGGCAATCAGCCCCAGCATTTT
NA	TRBV12-5	many	TRBJ1-1	CASGLGDGVAFF	TGTGCTAGTGGTTTGGGGGACGGGGTAGCTTTCTTT
NA	TRBV28	many	TRBJ1-4	CASSPGEHEKLFF	TGTGCCAGCAGTCCAGGGGAGCATGAAAAACTGTTTTTT
NA	TRBV7-8	NA	TRBJ2-7	CASSPGPTATYEQYF	TGTGCCAGCAGCCCAGGACCGACCGCTACCTACGAGCAGTACTTC
TRBD2	TRBV20-1	few	TRBJ2-5	CSASWVAGEQETQYF	TGCAGTGCTTCCTGGGTTGCGGGGGAGCAAGAGACCCAGTACTTC
TRBD1	TRBV18	many	TRBJ1-4	CASSDLGTENEKLFF	TGTGCCAGCTCAGACCTCGGGACAGAGAATGAAAAACTGTTTTTT
TRBD2	TRBV3-1	many	TRBJ2-5	CASSQSGGREETQYF	TGTGCCAGCAGCCAAAGCGGGGGCCGAGAGGAGACCCAGTACTTC